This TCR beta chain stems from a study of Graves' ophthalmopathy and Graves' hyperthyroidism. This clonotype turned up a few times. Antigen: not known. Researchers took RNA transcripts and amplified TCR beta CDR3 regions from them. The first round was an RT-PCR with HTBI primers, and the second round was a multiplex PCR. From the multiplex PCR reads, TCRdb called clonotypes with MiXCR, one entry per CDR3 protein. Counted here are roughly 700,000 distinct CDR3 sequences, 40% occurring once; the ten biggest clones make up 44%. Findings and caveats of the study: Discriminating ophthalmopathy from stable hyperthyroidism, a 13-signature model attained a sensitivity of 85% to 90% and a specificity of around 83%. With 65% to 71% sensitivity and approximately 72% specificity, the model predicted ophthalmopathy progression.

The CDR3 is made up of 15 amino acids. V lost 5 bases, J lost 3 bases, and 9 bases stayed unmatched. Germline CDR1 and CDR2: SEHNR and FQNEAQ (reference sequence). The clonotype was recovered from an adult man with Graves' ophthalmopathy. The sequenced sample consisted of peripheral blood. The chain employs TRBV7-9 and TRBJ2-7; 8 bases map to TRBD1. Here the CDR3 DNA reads TGTGCCAGCAGCACAAGGACAGGGACCCTCTACGAGCAGTACTTC. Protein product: CASSTRTGTLYEQYF. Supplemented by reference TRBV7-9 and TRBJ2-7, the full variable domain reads DTGVSQNPRHKITKRGQNVTFRCDPISEHNRLYWYRQTLGQGPEFLTYFQNEAQLEKSRLLSDRFSAERPKGSFSTLEIQRTEQGDSAMYLCASSTRTGTLYEQYFGPGTRLTVT.